This record covers a single T cell receptor beta chain. Antigen specificity is unknown. These data belong to a study of PD-1 blockade in classical Hodgkin lymphoma. Study conclusions and caveats: CD8+ TCR diversity did not rise significantly by C4D1, unlike CD4+. Exclusion removed patients who began nivolumab under 1 year after ASCT.

Produced via immunoSEQ multiplex PCR; TCRdb's table is partial and in-frame only. Here the sample spans roughly 90,000 clones, approximately 83% being singletons. As for time point: cycle 4 day 1 (C4D1), after 5 to 7 weeks of nivolumab. Relapse after autologous stem cell transplantation occurred in every patient, and brentuximab vedotin exposure varied. Responses achieved at best were complete response, partial response or progressive disease. The CDR3 extends over 17 amino acids. Trimming pared 3 bases from V and 1 base from J, leaving 18 bases between. Looked up from germline, CDR1 is SGDLS and CDR2 is YYNGEE.

This chain uses TRBV9 with TRBJ2-3; a weak D match, TRBD1 (6 bases). The sequencing here drew on peripheral blood mononuclear cells (PBMCs), taken before the fourth cycle of nivolumab. This clonotype was obtained from a human donor with classical Hodgkin lymphoma. The CDR3: CASSDPPGTTRTDTQYF. CDR3 nucleotide sequence: TGTGCCAGCAGCGACCCTCCCGGGACAACTCGCACAGATACGCAGTATTTT.